A single sample is the source of the 23 T cell receptor beta chains below, sequenced in a study of blood T cell repertoires in COVID-19. The method was immunoSEQ multiplex PCR; TCRdb's version includes in-frame clones alone and lacks a portion of them. The top ten clones hold about 5.2% of a sample with roughly 330,000 clones, 87% of them seen once. The sample was PBMCs or T cells enriched from blood (not recorded which). These receptor sequences come from a woman aged 25 to 39 who had recovered from COVID-19.

This chain joins TRBV9 and TRBJ1-6; 8 bases agree with TRBD1. CDR3 length: 14 amino acids. Germline assignment: CDR1 SGDLS and CDR2 YYNGEE. Trimming removed 3 bases from V and 8 bases from J; junction bases left unmatched: 4. CDR3 amino acids: CASSAMTGDSPLHF. In nucleotides, the CDR3 is TGTGCCAGCAGCGCGATGACAGGGGATTCACCCCTCCACTTT.

J is TRBJ2-7 and V is TRBV9; D unclear. The ends were cut back, 0 bases at V and 3 bases at J, with 7 bases in the middle. This CDR3 region has 13 residues. CDR1 SGDLS and CDR2 YYNGEE come from the germline V gene. CDR3 nucleotides: TGTGCCAGCAGCGTAGAACAGAACTACGAGCAGTACTTC. It encodes CASSVEQNYEQYF.

This chain uses TRBV2 with TRBJ1-1, with D tentatively TRBD1 (6 bases). Trimming removed 2 bases at V and 3 bases at J, with 10 bases between. Germline lookup yields CDR1 SNHLY and CDR2 FYNNEI. This CDR3 has 14 amino acids. CDR3 sequence reads: CASSEQGKYTEAFF. The CDR3 DNA reads TGTGCCAGCAGTGAACAGGGGAAGTACACTGAAGCTTTCTTT.

In nucleotides, the CDR3 is TGTGCCAGCAGCTTAGGTCCGGGGAGCACTGAAGCTTTCTTT. Residues: CASSLGPGSTEAFF. The chain employs TRBV7-8 and TRBJ1-1, with D uncertain. V gave up 1 base and J gave up 4 bases, with 10 bases separating them. Looked up from germline, CDR1 is SGHVS and CDR2 is FQNEAQ. This CDR3 is built from 14 residues.

J is TRBJ1-1 and V is TRBV30, with D perhaps matching TRBD1 (6 bases). Trimming pared 1 base from V and 1 base from J, leaving 7 bases between. This CDR3 region has 13 residues. Germline assignment: CDR1 GTSNPN and CDR2 SVGIG (reference sequence). In nucleotides, the CDR3 is TGTGCCTGGAGTGGAGGGGGGAACACTGAAGCTTTCTTT. It yields the protein CAWSGGGNTEAFF.

The chain is built from TRBV6-5 and TRBJ1-5; TRBD1 is a possible D gene (5 bases). The germline V gene has CDR1 MNHEY and CDR2 SVGAGI. V was clipped by 2 bases and J by 4 bases, with 9 bases between them. This CDR3 comprises 14 residues. Here the CDR3 reads CASSYPTENQPQHF. The CDR3 DNA reads TGTGCCAGCAGTTACCCGACAGAGAATCAGCCCCAGCATTTT.

The chain recombines TRBV5-1 with TRBJ1-3; the D gene is possibly TRBD1 (5 bases). CDR1 and CDR2 from the germline V gene are SGHRS and YFSETQ. Trimming removed 7 bases at V and 0 bases at J, with 17 bases between. This CDR3 spans 16 amino acids. The CDR3 sequence is CASSNLGASSGNTIYF. In DNA, the CDR3 is TGCGCCAGCTCCAACCTAGGGGCCTCCTCTGGAAACACCATATATTTT.

The V and J genes are TRBV5-5 and TRBJ1-5; 7 positions match TRBD1. The trim removed 4 bases at V and 3 bases at J, leaving 7 bases unmatched. This CDR3 has 15 amino acids. Germline CDR1 and CDR2: SGHKS and YYEKEE (reference sequence). In DNA form, the CDR3 reads TGTGCCAGCAGCGGAGGACAGGCCATCAATCAGCCCCAGCATTTT. It specifies CASSGGQAINQPQHF.

The chain uses TRBV19 and TRBJ2-3; TRBD1 aligns across 11 bases. The CDR3 is made up of 14 amino acids. Unmatched junction bases numbered 4, after V lost 10 bases and J lost 1 base. The germline CDR1 and CDR2 sequences are LNHDA and SQIVND (reference sequence). The chain's CDR3 is CATGQGARTDTQYF. CDR3 DNA: TGTGCCACCGGACAGGGGGCCCGCACAGATACGCAGTATTTT.

This chain links TRBV6-1 with TRBJ1-5; possible D gene TRBD1, 6 bases. The CDR3 has 13 amino acids. CDR1 and CDR2 (germline): MNHNS, SASEGT. Trimming stripped 3 bases from V and 7 bases from J, with 10 bases between. The CDR3: CASSDTGRQPQHF. The CDR3 DNA sequence: TGTGCCAGCAGTGATACAGGGAGACAGCCCCAGCATTTT.

The genes are TRBV7-2 and TRBJ2-7, with D possibly being TRBD1 (6 bases). Germline CDR1 is SGHTA and CDR2 is FQGNSA. This CDR3 region has 14 residues. V was shortened by 5 bases and J by 7 bases, with 18 bases between the two germline ends. CDR3 protein: CASSPHHRVGEQYF. The CDR3 bases are TGTGCCAGCAGCCCCCACCACAGGGTGGGTGAGCAGTACTTC.

The rearrangement joins TRBV10-3 to TRBJ1-2; the D gene is possibly TRBD1 (6 bases). V lost 3 bases to trimming and J lost 4 bases, with 12 bases between them. CDR1 is ENHRY, CDR2 SYGVKD, per germline. CDR3 length: 14 residues. The CDR3 reads CAISDLQGVYGYTF. The DNA for the CDR3 is TGTGCCATCAGTGATTTACAGGGAGTCTATGGCTACACCTTC.

The chain is built from TRBV29-1 and TRBJ1-1, with 8 nucleotides matching TRBD1. The CDR3 contains 12 residues. V shed 5 bases, J shed 4 bases, and the junction held 3 bases outside the gene matches. The germline V gene encodes CDR1 SQVTM and CDR2 ANQGSEA. The CDR3 DNA is TGCAGCGTTTACAGGGGGGGCACTGAAGCTTTCTTT. It encodes CSVYRGGTEAFF.

V gene TRBV27 combines with J gene TRBJ1-2, with 7 bases matching TRBD1. With V trimmed by 0 bases and J by 1 base, 14 bases remained unmatched. This CDR3 has 19 amino acids. From germline, CDR1 is MNHEY and CDR2 SMNVEV (reference sequence). The CDR3 region has the DNA TGTGCCAGCAGTTTATCGAGAGTAGACAGGGCCGCCGGTAACTATGGCTACACCTTC. It specifies CASSLSRVDRAAGNYGYTF.

The chain joins TRBV11-2 to TRBJ2-1; 9 bases align to TRBD1. Germline CDR1 and CDR2: SGHAT and FQNNGV. Unmatched junction bases numbered 5, after V lost 4 bases and J lost 1 base. CDR3 length equals 16 residues. The chain's CDR3 is CASSWGGQGSYNEQFF. The CDR3 DNA reads TGTGCCAGCAGCTGGGGGGGACAGGGATCCTACAATGAGCAGTTCTTC.

The chain is built from TRBV9 and TRBJ2-2; maybe TRBD2 (6 bases). Germline V lookup: CDR1 SGDLS, CDR2 YYNGEE. V lost 4 bases, J lost 0 bases, and 22 bases lay in between. The CDR3 extends over 19 amino acids. CDR3 in DNA: TGTGCCAGCAGCCCCAGTAAAGCTAGCGCCTATTCGAACACCGGGGAGCTGTTTTTT. It yields the protein CASSPSKASAYSNTGELFF. Drawing the rest from reference TRBV9 and TRBJ2-2, the complete variable domain is DSGVTQTPKHLITATGQRVTLRCSPRSGDLSVYWYQQSLDQGLQFLIQYYNGEERAKGNILERFSAQQFPDLHSELNLSSLELGDSALYFCASSPSKASAYSNTGELFFGEGSRLTVL.

The chain joins TRBV13 to TRBJ2-7; 9 bases line up with TRBD2. This CDR3 contains 17 residues. Germline CDR1 and CDR2: PRHDT and FYEKMQ (reference sequence). The junction had 9 bases not matched to a gene; V was cut back by 1 base and J by 2 bases. The CDR3 spells CASSLAAGGLAPYEQYF. DNA of the CDR3: TGTGCCAGCAGCTTAGCCGCCGGTGGACTAGCGCCCTACGAGCAGTACTTC. Variable domain in full (rest from reference TRBV13 and TRBJ2-7): AAGVIQSPRHLIKEKRETATLKCYPIPRHDTVYWYQQGPGQDPQFLISFYEKMQSDKGSIPDRFSAQQFSDYHSELNMSSLELGDSALYFCASSLAAGGLAPYEQYFGPGTRLTVT.

The chain couples TRBV3-1 (or the pseudogene TRBV3-2) to TRBJ1-1, with TRBD1 identical over 9 bases. Germline V CDR1 and CDR2: LGHDT, YNNKEL (reference sequence). The CDR3 totals 17 residues. J was trimmed by 5 bases and V by 0 bases; bases with no gene match: 10. CDR3 sequence: CASSQEFRRTGVTEAFF. In DNA form, the CDR3 reads TGTGCCAGCAGCCAAGAGTTTCGTAGGACAGGGGTTACTGAAGCTTTCTTT.

The V and J genes are TRBV3-1 (or the pseudogene TRBV3-2) and TRBJ2-5, with no clear D. CDR3 length equals 14 residues. Germline loops: CDR1 LGHDT, CDR2 YNNKEL (reference sequence). V was trimmed by 0 bases and J by 7 bases, leaving 12 bases between them. The CDR3 sequence is CASSQDTLARTQYF. The CDR3 DNA sequence: TGTGCCAGCAGCCAAGACACCCTTGCTAGGACCCAGTACTTC.

This clone has ten or more counts. The V and J genes are TRBV2 and TRBJ2-7, with no clear D. V lost 3 bases and J lost 6, with 12 bases in between. Germline CDR1 and CDR2: SNHLY and FYNNEI. This CDR3 is built from 13 residues. The CDR3 region has the DNA TGTGCCAGCAGTGATGTCGGCAGGCTCGAGCAGTACTTC. Its translation is CASSDVGRLEQYF. Supplemented by reference TRBV2 and TRBJ2-7, the full variable domain reads EPEVTQTPSHQVTQMGQEVILRCVPISNHLYFYWYRQILGQKVEFLVSFYNNEISEKSEIFDDQFSVERPDGSNFTLKIRSTKLEDSAMYFCASSDVGRLEQYFGPGTRLTVT.

The chain links TRBV6-2 or TRBV6-3 to TRBJ1-5; the match to TRBD1 covers 7 bases. Trimming at V came to 4 bases and at J to 3 bases, leaving 21 bases not matched to a gene. The CDR3 sequence is 20 residues long. Germline values: CDR1 MNHEY, CDR2 SVGEGT. The DNA of the CDR3 is TGTGCCAGCAGTTCTACCCTACTATTCAGACAGGGAAGGGCCAATCAGCCCCAGCATTTT. It specifies CASSSTLLFRQGRANQPQHF.

The V gene is TRBV6-5, the J gene TRBJ1-4, with 8 bases matching TRBD1. Germline assignment: CDR1 MNHEY and CDR2 SVGAGI. The CDR3 is 14 residues long. V was clipped by 2 bases and J by 7 bases; unmatched bases: 3. CDR3 region: CASSYVGTGEKLFF. The CDR3 region has the DNA TGTGCCAGCAGTTACGTAGGGACAGGTGAAAAACTGTTTTTT.

Only one count was recorded for this clone. The rearrangement links TRBV2 to TRBJ2-7; possible D gene TRBD1, 5 bases. CDR1 is SNHLY and CDR2 is FYNNEI in the germline V gene. The CDR3 covers 15 residues. Trimming shortened V by 6 bases and J by 5 bases, and 20 bases separated the two germline ends. In nucleotides, the CDR3 is TGTGCCAGCAGCCCAGACAGCCACAATAAGAACGAGCAGTACTTC. It is translated as CASSPDSHNKNEQYF.